Listed below are T cell receptor beta chains from one sample, sequenced in a study of T cell repertoires in cytomegalovirus infection. No antigen has been identified for these receptors. TCRdb fed the reads into MiXCR, producing one record per CDR3 protein. The table records roughly 350,000 distinct CDR3 sequences, about 34% of them present only once. The sample here was cultured PBMCs, taken from culture after CMV antigen stimulation. The receptors here all came from a human donor in good health (CMV status not recorded). Some clones in this sample may be carry-over from other donors' samples. Both conserved end residues are part of each CDR3. Fields, in order: V gene, clone size, J gene, D gene, CDR3 protein, CDR3 DNA. A D gene is named only where the DNA matches it firmly. Clone size is not always given. Where it is, it says once, few, many or a class for expanded clones.

V gene: TRBV10-3
clone size: NA
J gene: TRBJ2-3
D gene: NA
CDR3 protein: CAISGSSALLDTQYF
CDR3 DNA: TGTGCCATCAGTGGATCTAGCGCCTTATTGGATACGCAGTATTTT

V gene: TRBV30
clone size: NA
J gene: TRBJ1-1
D gene: NA
CDR3 protein: CAWSVQGTEAFF
CDR3 DNA: TGTGCCTGGAGTGTACAGGGCACTGAAGCTTTCTTT

V gene: TRBV12-3/TRBV12-4
clone size: few
J gene: TRBJ2-1
D gene: NA
CDR3 protein: CASSLKMVYNEQFF
CDR3 DNA: TGTGCCAGCAGCCTGAAGATGGTATACAATGAGCAGTTCTTC

V gene: TRBV20-1
clone size: NA
J gene: TRBJ2-3
D gene: NA
CDR3 protein: CSANTFDTQYF
CDR3 DNA: TGCAGTGCGAACACCTTCGATACGCAGTATTTT

V gene: TRBV28
clone size: few
J gene: TRBJ2-1
D gene: NA
CDR3 protein: CASKVASSYNEQFF
CDR3 DNA: TGTGCCAGCAAAGTAGCCAGCTCCTACAATGAGCAGTTCTTC

V gene: TRBV7-3
clone size: NA
J gene: TRBJ2-3
D gene: NA
CDR3 protein: CASSWRGTTDTQYF
CDR3 DNA: TGTGCCAGCAGCTGGCGGGGAACCACAGATACGCAGTATTTT

V gene: TRBV7-8
clone size: few
J gene: TRBJ2-4
D gene: NA
CDR3 protein: CASSVGQLNIQYF
CDR3 DNA: TGTGCCAGCAGCGTTGGACAATTAAACATTCAGTACTTC

V gene: TRBV12-3/TRBV12-4
clone size: few
J gene: TRBJ1-2
D gene: NA
CDR3 protein: CASSLWGAYGYTF
CDR3 DNA: TGTGCCAGCAGTTTATGGGGTGCCTATGGCTACACCTTC

V gene: TRBV4-3
clone size: NA
J gene: TRBJ1-4
D gene: TRBD1
CDR3 protein: CASSQALRDRVEKLFF
CDR3 DNA: TGCGCCAGCAGCCAGGCCCTAAGGGACAGGGTTGAAAAACTGTTTTTT

V gene: TRBV20-1
clone size: NA
J gene: TRBJ2-2
D gene: NA
CDR3 protein: CSARVQEVSTGELFF
CDR3 DNA: TGCAGTGCTAGGGTTCAGGAGGTTTCCACCGGGGAGCTGTTTTTT

V gene: TRBV7-2
clone size: NA
J gene: TRBJ2-3
D gene: NA
CDR3 protein: CASSLVLKNTQYF
CDR3 DNA: TGTGCCAGCAGCTTAGTTCTGAAAAATACGCAGTATTTT

V gene: TRBV12-3/TRBV12-4
clone size: few
J gene: TRBJ2-2
D gene: NA
CDR3 protein: CASSLRGLGTGELFF
CDR3 DNA: TGTGCCAGCAGTTTACGCGGGTTGGGTACCGGGGAGCTGTTTTTT

V gene: TRBV6-5
clone size: NA
J gene: TRBJ2-6
D gene: NA
CDR3 protein: CASSYNRPGSGANVLTF
CDR3 DNA: TGTGCCAGCAGTTACAACCGCCCGGGTTCGGGGGCCAACGTCCTGACTTTC

V gene: TRBV7-2
clone size: few
J gene: TRBJ2-3
D gene: NA
CDR3 protein: CASSLVFSPEYF
CDR3 DNA: TGTGCCAGCAGCTTAGTGTTCTCCCCGGAGTATTTT

V gene: TRBV7-8
clone size: NA
J gene: TRBJ2-7
D gene: NA
CDR3 protein: CASSPPTRYYEQYF
CDR3 DNA: TGTGCCAGCAGCCCACCGACACGATACTACGAGCAGTACTTC

V gene: TRBV7-2
clone size: NA
J gene: TRBJ2-1
D gene: NA
CDR3 protein: CASSLGNDYNEQFF
CDR3 DNA: TGTGCCAGCAGCTTAGGTAACGACTACAATGAGCAGTTCTTC

V gene: TRBV7-9
clone size: NA
J gene: TRBJ2-2
D gene: NA
CDR3 protein: CASSLTEHPGELFF
CDR3 DNA: TGTGCCAGCAGCTTGACAGAGCACCCCGGGGAGCTGTTTTTT

V gene: TRBV25-1
clone size: NA
J gene: TRBJ2-2
D gene: NA
CDR3 protein: CASSGLGPGELFF
CDR3 DNA: TGTGCCAGCAGTGGACTAGGTCCCGGGGAGCTGTTTTTT

V gene: TRBV28
clone size: few
J gene: TRBJ1-1
D gene: TRBD1
CDR3 protein: CASSLLGGRNMNTEAFF
CDR3 DNA: TGTGCCAGCAGTTTATTAGGGGGCAGAAATATGAACACTGAAGCTTTCTTT

V gene: TRBV27
clone size: NA
J gene: TRBJ1-4
D gene: NA
CDR3 protein: CASSFDRGLNQKLFF
CDR3 DNA: TGTGCCAGCAGTTTCGATCGGGGGTTGAATCAAAAACTGTTTTTT

V gene: TRBV7-2
clone size: NA
J gene: TRBJ2-1
D gene: TRBD2
CDR3 protein: CASSLTSGSHNERFF
CDR3 DNA: TGTGCCAGCAGCCTAACTAGCGGGAGCCATAATGAGCGGTTCTTC

V gene: TRBV28
clone size: NA
J gene: TRBJ2-1
D gene: NA
CDR3 protein: CASSLTGTKNNEQFF
CDR3 DNA: TGTGCCAGCAGTTTAACAGGGACTAAAAACAATGAGCAGTTCTTC

V gene: TRBV15
clone size: NA
J gene: TRBJ1-5
D gene: NA
CDR3 protein: CATSLQAGGGSNQPQHF
CDR3 DNA: TGTGCCACCAGCCTTCAGGCGGGGGGCGGGAGCAATCAGCCCCAGCATTTT

V gene: TRBV27
clone size: NA
J gene: TRBJ2-1
D gene: NA
CDR3 protein: CASSFQRSYNEQFF
CDR3 DNA: TGTGCCAGCAGTTTCCAGCGGAGTTACAATGAGCAGTTCTTC

V gene: TRBV24-1
clone size: NA
J gene: TRBJ2-1
D gene: NA
CDR3 protein: CATSLGANEQFF
CDR3 DNA: TGTGCCACCAGCCTGGGTGCCAATGAGCAGTTCTTC

V gene: TRBV7-2
clone size: NA
J gene: TRBJ2-5
D gene: TRBD1
CDR3 protein: CASSPDRGGTQYF
CDR3 DNA: TGTGCCAGCAGCCCCGACAGGGGAGGGACCCAGTACTTC

V gene: TRBV4-3
clone size: NA
J gene: TRBJ2-2
D gene: TRBD2
CDR3 protein: CASSPIAGGGELFF
CDR3 DNA: TGCGCCAGCAGCCCAATAGCGGGAGGTGGGGAGCTGTTTTTT

V gene: TRBV7-9
clone size: NA
J gene: TRBJ1-1
D gene: TRBD1
CDR3 protein: CASSSAQGANTEAFF
CDR3 DNA: TGTGCCAGCAGCTCCGCACAGGGGGCTAACACTGAAGCTTTCTTT

V gene: TRBV27
clone size: few
J gene: TRBJ1-1
D gene: NA
CDR3 protein: CASSSTGTVEAFF
CDR3 DNA: TGTGCCAGCAGTTCCACAGGGACGGTGGAAGCTTTCTTT

V gene: TRBV7-2
clone size: many
J gene: TRBJ1-2
D gene: TRBD1
CDR3 protein: CASSVDWDRVYGYTF
CDR3 DNA: TGTGCCAGCAGCGTAGATTGGGACAGGGTCTATGGCTACACCTTC

V gene: TRBV6-5
clone size: NA
J gene: TRBJ2-1
D gene: TRBD2
CDR3 protein: CATRVAGGPSYNEQFF
CDR3 DNA: TGTGCCACAAGGGTAGCGGGAGGTCCCTCCTACAATGAGCAGTTCTTC

V gene: TRBV5-5
clone size: few
J gene: TRBJ1-1
D gene: NA
CDR3 protein: CASSAGTLHEAFF
CDR3 DNA: TGTGCCAGCAGCGCCGGGACATTGCATGAAGCTTTCTTT

V gene: TRBV27
clone size: few
J gene: TRBJ2-3
D gene: NA
CDR3 protein: CASSHRNADTQYF
CDR3 DNA: TGTGCCAGCAGTCATAGGAATGCAGATACGCAGTATTTT

V gene: TRBV7-9
clone size: NA
J gene: TRBJ2-1
D gene: TRBD2
CDR3 protein: CASRVAGGDEQFF
CDR3 DNA: TGTGCCAGCAGAGTAGCGGGGGGTGATGAGCAGTTCTTC

V gene: TRBV10-3
clone size: few
J gene: TRBJ1-1
D gene: NA
CDR3 protein: CAISSQGTNTEAFF
CDR3 DNA: TGTGCCATCAGTTCACAGGGAACGAACACTGAAGCTTTCTTT

V gene: TRBV7-6
clone size: few
J gene: TRBJ1-2
D gene: NA
CDR3 protein: CASSLQGSPYGYTF
CDR3 DNA: TGTGCCAGCAGCTTACAGGGGTCCCCCTATGGCTACACCTTC

V gene: TRBV19
clone size: few
J gene: TRBJ1-3
D gene: NA
CDR3 protein: CASSIVGIDSGNTIYF
CDR3 DNA: TGTGCCAGTAGTATAGTGGGCATAGACTCTGGAAACACCATATATTTT

V gene: TRBV28
clone size: NA
J gene: TRBJ2-3
D gene: NA
CDR3 protein: CASKGGTSTDTQYF
CDR3 DNA: TGTGCCAGCAAGGGGGGAACTAGCACAGATACGCAGTATTTT

V gene: TRBV19
clone size: few
J gene: TRBJ2-5
D gene: TRBD1
CDR3 protein: CASMRRGQDETQYF
CDR3 DNA: TGTGCCAGTATGAGACGGGGACAGGATGAGACCCAGTACTTC

V gene: TRBV11-2
clone size: NA
J gene: TRBJ1-1
D gene: TRBD1
CDR3 protein: CASSLVAQGVTEAFF
CDR3 DNA: TGTGCCAGCAGCTTAGTAGCCCAGGGGGTGACTGAAGCTTTCTTT

V gene: TRBV20-1
clone size: NA
J gene: TRBJ2-1
D gene: TRBD2
CDR3 protein: CSALSGLAGGGEQFF
CDR3 DNA: TGCAGTGCCCTCTCTGGACTAGCGGGAGGGGGTGAGCAGTTCTTC